These T cell receptor beta chains were read from a single sample in a study of shared clonotypes between healthy human individuals. Data came from immunoSEQ multiplex PCR; TCRdb stores just in-frame clones and leaves some out. The sample yields about 2.1 million clones, about 93% seen once. Input material: naive CD8+ T cells from PBMCs. The source is a man in his late teens or twenties in good health. Some clones in this sample may be carry-over from other donors' samples. Both conserved end residues are part of each CDR3. The D gene is left open where the match is weak. For some rows the clone size is stated as once, few or many, or as a class when expanded; others skip it.

d_call j_call clone_size v_call cdr3_nt cdr3_aa
- TRBJ1-5 - TRBV28 TGTGCCAGCAGTTTATGGGGTGCGCGAAGCAATCAGCCCCAGCATTTT CASSLWGARSNQPQHF
- TRBJ1-3 - TRBV10-2 TGCGCCAGCAGTGATATGCCTGGGGGAAACACCATATATTTT CASSDMPGGNTIYF
- TRBJ2-1 - TRBV27 TGTGCCAGCAGTTTAGGTTCAGGGTCCTACAATGAGCAGTTCTTC CASSLGSGSYNEQFF
- TRBJ1-5 few TRBV27 TGTGCCAGCAGTTTACAAGGGTATAGCAATCAGCCCCAGCATTTT CASSLQGYSNQPQHF
- TRBJ2-5 once TRBV19 TGTGCCAGTATGGGCAGGGAAGAGACCCAGTACTTC CASMGREETQYF
TRBD2 TRBJ2-7 - TRBV7-9 TGTGCCAGCAGCTCGACACTAGCGGACTACGAGCAGTACTTC CASSSTLADYEQYF
- TRBJ2-4 - TRBV6-1 TGTGCCAGCAGTGAAGCTCAACTGGGGGATCAGTACTTC CASSEAQLGDQYF
- TRBJ1-2 - TRBV6-5 TGTGCCAGCAGTCCGGGACCGACCAACTATGGCTACACCTTC CASSPGPTNYGYTF
- TRBJ1-2 once TRBV13 TGTGCCAGCAGCTCGGAGGGGGCTAACTATGGCTACACCTTC CASSSEGANYGYTF
- TRBJ1-1 - TRBV19 TGTGCCAGTAGTATAGTATCAGGGCCTGAAGCTTTCTTT CASSIVSGPEAFF
- TRBJ2-7 - TRBV7-2 TGTGCCAGCAGCTTGTCAATCCGTTACGAGCAGTACTTC CASSLSIRYEQYF
TRBD1 TRBJ1-5 - TRBV30 TGTGCCTGGGGGACAGGGGGCAATCAGCCCCAGCATTTT CAWGTGGNQPQHF
TRBD1 TRBJ2-7 - TRBV29-1 TGCAGCGTTGAATTGGGACAGGGGACCTACGAGCAGTACTTC CSVELGQGTYEQYF
- TRBJ1-1 - TRBV9 TGTGCCAGCAGCGTAGGAGGGGCTGGCACTGAAGCTTTCTTT CASSVGGAGTEAFF
- TRBJ2-7 - TRBV5-4 TGTGCCAGCAGCTTGCAGGGGTCCTACGAGCAGTACTTC CASSLQGSYEQYF
TRBD1 TRBJ1-4 - TRBV6-6 TGTGCCAGCAGCCAAACCTACAGGGGCACTAATGAAAAACTGTTTTTT CASSQTYRGTNEKLFF
- TRBJ2-4 - TRBV14 TGTGCCAGCAGCCAAGTCAACGACGCCATTCAGTACTTC CASSQVNDAIQYF
- TRBJ2-2 once TRBV9 TGTGCCAGCAGCGTAGACCTTTCCCGCACCGGGGAGCTGTTTTTT CASSVDLSRTGELFF
- TRBJ1-1 - TRBV13 TGTGCCAGCAGCACGCACTACAAGAACACTGAAGCTTTCTTT CASSTHYKNTEAFF
- TRBJ2-1 - TRBV6-5 TGTGCCAGCAGTTACTCGAGGACAGCCTACAATGAGCAGTTCTTC CASSYSRTAYNEQFF
TRBD2 TRBJ2-3 - TRBV9 TGTGCCAGCAGCCGTAGCGGGGGCACAGATACGCAGTATTTT CASSRSGGTDTQYF